A selection of T cell receptor beta chains follows, all from one sample in a study of T cells in pancreatic ductal adenocarcinoma. Data came from immunoSEQ multiplex PCR; TCRdb stores just in-frame clones and leaves some out. The sample lists thousands of clones; approximately 73% were seen once. Sequencing was done on a sample of pancreatic tumor tissue. The receptors shown here come from a human donor with pancreatic ductal adenocarcinoma. CDR3s include the opening cysteine and the closing phenylalanine or tryptophan. D genes are given only for firm matches. Clone size appears in some rows only: once, few, many, or a class for an expanded clone.

j_gene,abundance,v_gene,d_gene,CDR3nt,CDR3aa
TRBJ2-1,NA,TRBV4-2,TRBD2,TGTGCCAGCAGCCAAGTCCAAAGACTAGCGGGAGTCTACAATGAGCAGTTCTTC,CASSQVQRLAGVYNEQFF
TRBJ2-2,once,TRBV5-1,NA,TGCGCCAGCAGCTTGTGGGGGGCAAACACCGGGGAGCTGTTTTTT,CASSLWGANTGELFF
TRBJ2-2,NA,TRBV30,NA,TGTGCCTGGAGTGACAGGCTCGGGGGGGAGCTGTTTTTT,CAWSDRLGGELFF
TRBJ1-1,NA,TRBV4-2,TRBD1,TGTGCCAGCAGCCAACTAGACAGGGTCACTGAAGCTTTCTTT,CASSQLDRVTEAFF
TRBJ2-1,NA,TRBV9,NA,TGTGCCAGCAGCGTAACTGGACGCTACAATGAGCAGTTCTTC,CASSVTGRYNEQFF
TRBJ1-4,NA,TRBV28,TRBD1,TGTGCCAGCAGCAGGACAGGAGCTAATGAAAAACTGTTTTTT,CASSRTGANEKLFF
TRBJ1-1,NA,TRBV15,NA,TGTGCCACCAGCAGAGACACGAACACTGAAGCTTTCTTT,CATSRDTNTEAFF
TRBJ1-6,once,TRBV7-2,NA,TGTGCCAGCAGCTGGAGGTTGTCGCCCCTCCACTTT,CASSWRLSPLHF
TRBJ2-7,NA,TRBV11-1,NA,TGTGCCAGCAGCTTATCAACCTACGAGCAGTACTTC,CASSLSTYEQYF
TRBJ1-4,few,TRBV5-4,NA,TGTGCCAGCAGCTCTGTGGGGGGGCTTGGGGAAAAACTGTTTTTT,CASSSVGGLGEKLFF
TRBJ2-1,NA,TRBV7-8,TRBD2,TGTGCCAGCAGCCGAGGGCTAGCGGGAGGTCTCAGGAATGAGCAGTTCTTC,CASSRGLAGGLRNEQFF
TRBJ2-2,NA,TRBV4-3,NA,TGCGCCAGCAGCCAAGAGGTATCCGGGGAGCTGTTTTTT,CASSQEVSGELFF
TRBJ2-5,NA,TRBV2,NA,TGTGCCAGCAGGGGGCGGGCCAGCCAAGAGACCCAGTACTTC,CASRGRASQETQYF
TRBJ2-1,NA,TRBV7-2,TRBD2,TGTGCCAGCAGCTTAGCGACTAGCGGGGGGGCGCATGAGCAGTTCTTC,CASSLATSGGAHEQFF
TRBJ1-1,NA,TRBV10-3,NA,TGTGCCATCAGTCAATCTTATTACAGGGAGAGTACTGAAGCTTTCTTT,CAISQSYYRESTEAFF
TRBJ2-7,NA,TRBV6-5,NA,TGTGCCAGCAGTTCACGGACTGAGGTGGGCTACGAGCAGTACTTC,CASSSRTEVGYEQYF
TRBJ1-4,NA,TRBV19,NA,TGTGCCAGTAGCAGTGCAACTAATGAAAAACTGTTTTTT,CASSSATNEKLFF
TRBJ2-2,NA,TRBV4-1,TRBD2,TGCGCCAGCAGCCATGACGGACTAGCGGGGGTGGGTATGAACACCGGGGAGCTGTTTTTT,CASSHDGLAGVGMNTGELFF
TRBJ2-5,NA,TRBV9,NA,TGTGCCAGCAGCAGATTACAAGAGACCCAGTACTTC,CASSRLQETQYF
TRBJ2-3,NA,TRBV27,NA,TGTGCCAGCAGTTTACGGGGGGCCGATACAGATACGCAGTATTTT,CASSLRGADTDTQYF
TRBJ1-2,NA,TRBV5-5,TRBD1,TGTGCCAGCAGTGGGACTAGGGGACAGGGCTTTGGGAGAGACTATGGCTACACCTTC,CASSGTRGQGFGRDYGYTF
TRBJ1-1,NA,TRBV2,NA,TGTGCCAGCATTCGGGGAAGAGGGGATACTGAAGCTTTCTTT,CASIRGRGDTEAFF
TRBJ2-7,NA,TRBV18,TRBD1,TGTGCCAGCTCACCTGGGACAGCTACCTACGAGCAGTACTTC,CASSPGTATYEQYF
TRBJ1-4,few,TRBV10-3,TRBD1,TGTGCCATCAGTGAAACAGGGGACAGATTGGAAAAACTGTTTTTT,CAISETGDRLEKLFF
TRBJ1-1,NA,TRBV19,NA,TGTGCCAGTAGGTACAGGGAGAACACTGAAGCTTTCTTT,CASRYRENTEAFF
TRBJ2-3,NA,TRBV6-1,TRBD2,TGTGCCAGCAGTGAAGACAGCGGGGGCCCCACAGATACGCAGTATTTT,CASSEDSGGPTDTQYF
TRBJ1-5,NA,TRBV7-9,NA,TGTGCCAGCAGCTTAGAAGGAGGACAGCCCCAGCATTTT,CASSLEGGQPQHF
TRBJ1-5,few,TRBV7-2,NA,TGTGCCAGCAGCTTACAGGGGTATAGCAATCAGCCCCAGCATTTT,CASSLQGYSNQPQHF
TRBJ2-7,few,TRBV27,NA,TGTGCCAGCAGTTTTTCCGCCTTCCGGGACTACGAGCAGTACTTC,CASSFSAFRDYEQYF
TRBJ2-7,NA,TRBV6-6,NA,TGTGCCAGCAGTCGACTAGGCGGATACTCCTACGAGCAGTACTTC,CASSRLGGYSYEQYF
TRBJ2-2,NA,TRBV7-2,NA,TGTGCCAGCAGCTTACCGAACACCGGGGAGCTGTTTTTT,CASSLPNTGELFF
TRBJ1-5,NA,TRBV28,NA,TGTGCCAGCAGTTTCTTCCAGGGCAGCAATCAGCCCCAGCATTTT,CASSFFQGSNQPQHF
TRBJ2-6,NA,TRBV5-4,TRBD1,TGTGCCAGCAGCTCCCCGGGACAGGGGTCAGGGGCCAACGTCCTGACTTTC,CASSSPGQGSGANVLTF
TRBJ1-2,few,TRBV7-8,TRBD1,TGTGCCAGCAGCTTAGCGGGACAGGGGTACGGCTACACCTTC,CASSLAGQGYGYTF
TRBJ1-1,few,TRBV10-3,NA,TGTGCCATCAACGGGGGCTGGAACACTGAAGCTTTCTTT,CAINGGWNTEAFF
TRBJ1-2,NA,TRBV18,NA,TGTGCCAGCTCACCACAGCGGCAGGGATCGGTGGGCTACACCTTC,CASSPQRQGSVGYTF
TRBJ1-2,hyperexpanded,TRBV4-1,NA,TGCGCCAGCAGCCAAGATACGAACGGGATCGTGGGAGGCTACACCTTC,CASSQDTNGIVGGYTF
TRBJ2-1,once,TRBV5-6,TRBD2,TGTGCCAGCAGCTGGGTTCGACTAGCGGGCCTCAATGAGCAGTTCTTC,CASSWVRLAGLNEQFF
TRBJ2-4,NA,TRBV11-3,NA,TGTGCCAGCAGCTTAGGGGGAGGTGGGGGAAACATTCAGTACTTC,CASSLGGGGGNIQYF
TRBJ2-2,NA,TRBV12-5,TRBD1,TGTGCTAGTGGAACCTCGGGACAGGGGAAAAGGGCCGGGGAGCTGTTTTTT,CASGTSGQGKRAGELFF
TRBJ2-3,NA,TRBV10-3,NA,TGTGCCATCAGTGAGTCGAACGCGGATACGCAGTATTTT,CAISESNADTQYF
TRBJ2-1,NA,TRBV10-3,TRBD2,TGTGCCATCAGGGGGACTAGCGGCAATGAGCAGTTCTTC,CAIRGTSGNEQFF
TRBJ1-2,NA,TRBV25-1,NA,TGTGCCAGCAGTGAAGGATTGACGGGCGGCTACACCTTC,CASSEGLTGGYTF
TRBJ2-7,few,TRBV5-6,NA,TGTGCCAGCAGCTCTGGGTCTTACGAGCAGTACTTC,CASSSGSYEQYF
TRBJ2-3,few,TRBV5-1,TRBD2,TGCGCCAGCAGCTCCGGACTAGCGGGGGGAACTACCCTTTATACGCAGTATTTT,CASSSGLAGGTTLYTQYF
TRBJ1-3,medium-sized,TRBV11-2,NA,TGTGCCAGCAGCTTAGCCTCAGGCTCTGGAAACACCATATATTTT,CASSLASGSGNTIYF
TRBJ2-7,NA,TRBV29-1,NA,TGCAGCGTTCTCGGCCAGGGGAGCTACGAGCAGTACTTC,CSVLGQGSYEQYF
TRBJ2-7,NA,TRBV5-4,TRBD1,TGTGCCAGCAGCTCGAATTCATGGGGACAGGGTAAATTGGACTTC,CASSSNSWGQGKLDF
TRBJ2-1,NA,TRBV9,NA,TGTGCCAGCAGCCCCACAACATGGGCGGCATACAATGAGCAGTTCTTC,CASSPTTWAAYNEQFF
TRBJ2-3,NA,TRBV27,NA,TGTGCCAGCAGTCTAACCCGAACAGATACGCAGTATTTT,CASSLTRTDTQYF
TRBJ1-3,NA,TRBV27,TRBD1,TGTGCCAGCAGCAGGGGGACCTCTGGAAACACCATATATTTT,CASSRGTSGNTIYF
TRBJ2-1,NA,TRBV2,TRBD2,TGTGCCAACGGGAGGCGGGAGGGCGGTGAGCAGTTCTTC,CANGRREGGEQFF
TRBJ2-1,NA,TRBV7-9,TRBD2,TGTGCCAGCAGCTTTGTTAGCGGGGGGGGTGAGCAGTTCTTC,CASSFVSGGGEQFF
TRBJ2-5,NA,TRBV23-1,TRBD2,TGCGCCAGCAGTCACCTCCCGGGACTAGCGGAACTCATGCCCCAGGAGACCCAGTACTTC,CASSHLPGLAELMPQETQYF